What follows are 27 T cell receptor beta chains derived from one specimen sequenced in a study of T cells in tuberculosis. The time point here: new active TB diagnosis, blood taken before or within 7 days of starting treatment. Some clones are missing from TCRdb's copy, which holds only in-frame ones; the method was immunoSEQ multiplex PCR. The sample holds tens of thousands of clones, approximately 90% seen once. The source was PBMCs, collected at tuberculosis diagnosis. The source of these receptors is an adult with tuberculosis.

This rearrangement joins TRBV6-1 to TRBJ1-1, with D perhaps matching TRBD1 (6 bases). CDR1 MNHNS and CDR2 SASEGT come from the germline V gene. This CDR3 has 14 residues. The V gene lost 6 bases and the J gene lost 7 bases, with 18 bases spanning the gap. The CDR3, as DNA: TGTGCCAGCAGAGAACCGGGGGGCCAGGGTGAAGCTTTCTTT. It encodes CASREPGGQGEAFF.

The sample holds a few counts of this clone. V and J are TRBV12-1 and TRBJ1-1; the table's D call, TRBD1, was not checked against the DNA. TRBV12-1 is reported as a pseudogene. This CDR3 region has 14 residues. The CDR3 loop reads CASGALRKGVVAFF. The CDR3 bases are TGTGCCAGCGGCGCCCTTAGGAAGGGGGTGGTAGCTTTCTTT.

This chain joins TRBV29-1 and TRBJ2-3; TRBD2 agrees at 8 bases. J lost 2 bases, V lost 3 bases, and 13 bases had no gene match. The CDR3 consists of 17 residues. Germline assignment: CDR1 SQVTM and CDR2 ANQGSEA. CDR3 sequence: CSVEGGAGGYLTDTQYF. The DNA for the CDR3 is TGCAGCGTTGAGGGGGGTGCGGGAGGTTATCTCACAGATACGCAGTATTTT.

The genes are TRBV4-1 and TRBJ1-4, with 8 bases aligning to TRBD1. Unmatched junction bases numbered 7, after V lost 3 bases and J lost 7 bases. CDR1 is MGHRA and CDR2 is YSYEKL in the germline V gene. The CDR3 contains 15 residues. CDR3 residues: CASSHRRQGSEKLFF. DNA for the CDR3: TGCGCCAGCAGCCATAGACGACAGGGGTCTGAAAAACTGTTTTTT.

This chain uses TRBV6-1 with TRBJ1-2, with D possibly TRBD1 on 5 matching bases. Trimming cost V 1 base and J 4 bases, with 7 bases left between them. Germline V gene sequence: CDR1 MNHNS, CDR2 SASEGT. The CDR3 contains 13 residues. CDR3 DNA sequence: TGTGCCAGCAGTGAAGAGGGGCCCTATGGCTACACCTTC. It translates to CASSEEGPYGYTF.

This chain connects TRBV5-4 to TRBJ2-1; TRBD1 agrees at 7 bases. J was trimmed by 0 bases and V by 0 bases; bases with no gene match: 3. CDR1 is SGHNT and CDR2 is YYREEE in the germline V gene (reference sequence). This CDR3 is 16 amino acids long. CDR3 in amino acids: CASSLATGSSYNEQFF. In DNA form, the CDR3 reads TGTGCCAGCAGCTTGGCGACAGGGAGCTCCTACAATGAGCAGTTCTTC. Full variable domain (missing parts from reference TRBV5-4 and TRBJ2-1): ETGVTQSPTHLIKTRGQQVTLRCSSQSGHNTVSWYQQALGQGPQFIFQYYREEENGRGNFPPRFSGLQFPNYSSELNVNALELDDSALYLCASSLATGSSYNEQFFGPGTRLTVL.

The V call is TRBV6-4, the J call TRBJ2-1; 7 nucleotides line up with TRBD2. Looked up from germline, CDR1 is MRHNA and CDR2 is SNTAGT. The CDR3 runs to 15 residues. J gave up 0 bases and V 7 bases, and 6 bases lay outside the gene matches. The DNA of the CDR3 is TGTGCCAGCAATCCTACGGGGGGCTCCTACAATGAGCAGTTCTTC. Its protein is CASNPTGGSYNEQFF.

This clone was found once. The chain links TRBV14 to TRBJ1-1; TRBD1 matches at 9 bases. Germline CDR1 and CDR2: SGHDN and FVKESK. The CDR3 runs to 17 residues. Trimming cost V 1 base and J 3 bases; bases outside gene matches: 9. DNA for the CDR3: TGTGCCAGCAGCCAAGGGTACAGGGGGCTAGTTGACACTGAAGCTTTCTTT. Translating gives CASSQGYRGLVDTEAFF.

The chain employs TRBV12-5 and TRBJ1-2, with D perhaps matching TRBD1 (5 bases). The germline V and J ends were trimmed by 3 bases and 8 bases, with 13 bases remaining between them. This CDR3 is built from 13 residues. The V gene's germline CDR1 is LGHNT and CDR2 FRNRAP. CDR3 nucleotide sequence: TGTGCTAGTGGTTTAGGGTTCGGGGGGGGCTACACCTTC. As protein: CASGLGFGGGYTF.

The chain links TRBV4-2 to TRBJ2-3; a possible D gene is TRBD2 (5 bases). This CDR3 region has 17 residues. Germline lookup yields CDR1 LGHNA and CDR2 YNFKEQ. Trimming shortened V by 0 bases and J by 2 bases, and 15 bases separated the two germline ends. The CDR3 DNA sequence: TGTGCCAGCAGCCAAGATCACAGCGGCGGGCCCACAGATACGCAGTATTTT. It encodes CASSQDHSGGPTDTQYF.

DNA of the CDR3: TGTGCCAGCAGCCCCAGCGCGGCTAACAATGAGCAGTTCTTC. Residues: CASSPSAANNEQFF. The chain carries TRBV9 and TRBJ2-1; no definite D call. The germline V gene has CDR1 SGDLS and CDR2 YYNGEE. The CDR3 length is 14 residues. V was pared by 4 bases and J by 5 bases, with 13 bases between.

The chain has TRBV11-2 and TRBJ1-4, with 8 bases that match TRBD1. The CDR3 is 14 amino acids. Looked up from germline, CDR1 is SGHAT and CDR2 is FQNNGV. V trimming: 3 bases; J trimming: 8 bases; junction bases outside the gene matches: 5. CDR3 sequence reads: CASSFGQGREKLFF. Written as DNA, the CDR3 is TGTGCCAGCAGCTTTGGACAGGGTAGGGAAAAACTGTTTTTT.

The rearrangement joins TRBV27 to TRBJ1-5; a weak D match, TRBD1 (5 bases). From germline, CDR1 is MNHEY and CDR2 SMNVEV (reference sequence). Deletions cut 5 bases from V and 9 bases from J, with 26 bases between. The CDR3 is 17 amino acids. The CDR3 sequence: CASSKTLEDGGGRPQHF. The CDR3 DNA reads TGTGCCAGCAGTAAGACGTTAGAGGACGGGGGGGGTCGGCCCCAGCATTTT.

The rearrangement joins TRBV6-6 to TRBJ1-6; D gene uncertain. Germline assignment: CDR1 MNHNY and CDR2 SVGAGI (reference sequence). This CDR3 has 15 amino acids. Trimming shortened V by 7 bases and J by 9 bases, and 19 bases separated the two germline ends. CDR3 DNA sequence: TGTGCCAGCACGGCCGTCGTCCGGCCGGGTTCACCCCTCCACTTT. It translates to CASTAVVRPGSPLHF.

The V and J genes are TRBV29-1 and TRBJ2-7; D may be TRBD1 (5 bases). The germline CDR1 and CDR2 sequences are SQVTM and ANQGSEA. Trimming removed 4 bases at V and 6 bases at J, with 16 bases between. The CDR3 covers 13 residues. CDR3 sequence reads: CSVVPPGPGEQYF. The CDR3 DNA reads as TGCAGCGTTGTCCCTCCAGGGCCGGGCGAGCAGTACTTC.

This clone was counted only a few times. The chain joins TRBV5-4 to TRBJ2-1; D is undetermined. The V gene's germline CDR1 is SGHNT and CDR2 YYREEE (reference sequence). V shed 3 bases and J shed 4 bases, with 2 bases lying between them. The CDR3 has 11 residues. The CDR3 here is CASSSYNEQFF. DNA of the CDR3: TGTGCCAGCAGCTCGTACAATGAGCAGTTCTTC.

The chain couples TRBV5-4 to TRBJ2-7; 10 bases match TRBD1. CDR1 is SGHNT, CDR2 YYREEE, per germline (reference sequence). CDR3 length equals 14 residues. V shed 4 bases and J 2 bases; nucleotides not matched to a gene: 3. The CDR3 nucleotides read TGTGCCAGCAGCCAAGGGACAGGGGCCTACGAGCAGTACTTC. It yields the protein CASSQGTGAYEQYF.

The V gene is TRBV19, the J gene TRBJ2-5, with D maybe TRBD2 (5 bases). Trimming removed 5 bases at V and 1 base at J, with 11 bases between. Germline loops: CDR1 LNHDA, CDR2 SQIVND (reference sequence). The CDR3 sequence is 14 residues long. CDR3 bases: TGTGCCAGTAGTGGTCTCCGGGGCCAAGAGACCCAGTACTTC. It is translated as CASSGLRGQETQYF.

This clone was observed once. This chain uses TRBV7-6 with TRBJ2-2, with TRBD2 matching over 9 bases. The ends lost 0 bases at V and 6 bases at J; junction bases unmatched: 2. Per the germline V gene, CDR1 is SGHVS and CDR2 is FNYEAQ. The CDR3 loop spans 15 amino acids. The CDR3 nucleotides are TGTGCCAGCAGCTTAGCGCCTAGCGGGGCCGGGGAGCTGTTTTTT. Its protein product is CASSLAPSGAGELFF. Supplemented by reference TRBV7-6 and TRBJ2-2, the full variable domain reads GAGVSQSPRYKVTKRGQDVALRCDPISGHVSLYWYRQALGQGPEFLTYFNYEAQQDKSGLPNDRFSAERPEGSISTLTIQRTEQRDSAMYRCASSLAPSGAGELFFGEGSRLTVL.

The chain has TRBV29-1 and TRBJ1-1; a weak D match, TRBD1 (6 bases). The V end was cut by 7 bases, the J end by 6 bases, with 18 bases between. Per germline, CDR1 SQVTM and CDR2 ANQGSEA. The CDR3 totals 13 residues. CDR3 DNA sequence: TGCAGCGGTGCGCAGGGGCCAGGGGCTGAAGCTTTCTTT. This codes for CSGAQGPGAEAFF.

The gene calls are TRBV25-1 and TRBJ1-2; TRBD1 aligns across 8 bases. V shed 5 bases, J shed 4 bases, and the junction held 6 bases outside the gene matches. Germline lookup yields CDR1 MGHDK and CDR2 SYGVNS. The CDR3 covers 14 residues. The DNA of the CDR3 is TGTGCCAGCAGTTCGACAGGGGTCGGCTATGGCTACACCTTC. Its translation is CASSSTGVGYGYTF.

J is TRBJ2-3 and V is TRBV18, with TRBD1 matching over 9 bases. This CDR3 region has 14 residues. Germline lookup yields CDR1 KGHSH and CDR2 LQKENI. The trim removed 7 bases at V and 2 bases at J, leaving 4 bases unmatched. CDR3 nucleotides: TGTGCCAGCTTAACAGGGGGCCCCACAGATACGCAGTATTTT. It is translated as CASLTGGPTDTQYF. Drawing the rest from reference TRBV18 and TRBJ2-3, the complete variable domain is NAGVMQNPRHLVRRRGQEARLRCSPMKGHSHVYWYRQLPEEGLKFMVYLQKENIIDESGMPKERFSAEFPKEGPSILRIQQVVRGDSAAYFCASLTGGPTDTQYFGPGTRLTVL.

CDR3 nucleotides: TGTGCCAGCAGCTTGGTGACACAGACTAACTATGGCTACACCTTC. Translation: CASSLVTQTNYGYTF. This rearrangement joins TRBV5-4 to TRBJ1-2; the D is unclear. Germline CDR1 SGHNT, CDR2 YYREEE (reference sequence). V was clipped by 0 bases and J by 0 bases, with 9 bases between them. The CDR3 has 15 amino acids.

This chain links TRBV4-1 with TRBJ1-1; D may be TRBD1 (6 bases). CDR3 length: 17 residues. CDR1 and CDR2 (germline): MGHRA, YSYEKL. Trimming cost V 4 bases and J 0 bases, with 18 bases left between them. The CDR3 sequence is CASSRDTDSDMNTEAFF. For the CDR3, the DNA is TGCGCCAGCAGCCGGGATACGGACAGTGACATGAACACTGAAGCTTTCTTT.

This clone was observed once. The V and J genes are TRBV28 and TRBJ1-3, with no clear D. Germline V gene data show CDR1 as MDHEN and CDR2 as SYDVKM. The CDR3 contains 16 residues. Trimming took 3 bases from V and 4 from J, leaving 16 bases between them. The CDR3, as DNA: TGTGCCAGCAGTTTTTCGGCCAGACTAGGAGGAAACACCATATATTTT. Its protein product is CASSFSARLGGNTIYF. Using reference TRBV28 and TRBJ1-3 for the parts outside the CDR3, the full variable domain is DVKVTQSSRYLVKRTGEKVFLECVQDMDHENMFWYRQDPGLGLRLIYFSYDVKMKEKGDIPEGYSVSREKKERFSLILESASTNQTSMYLCASSFSARLGGNTIYFGEGSWLTVV.

The J gene is TRBJ1-3, the V gene TRBV6-1; D perhaps matches TRBD1 (5 bases). This CDR3 region has 16 residues. Trimming cost V 3 bases and J 0 bases, with 12 bases left between them. CDR1 is MNHNS, CDR2 SASEGT, per germline. This chain's CDR3 is CASSEGGSTSGNTIYF. Written as DNA, the CDR3 is TGTGCCAGCAGTGAGGGGGGGTCTACCTCTGGAAACACCATATATTTT.

The V and J genes are TRBV5-4 and TRBJ2-7; 9 nucleotides line up with TRBD1. The CDR3 loop spans 13 amino acids. Germline V gives CDR1 SGHNT, CDR2 YYREEE (reference sequence). V was clipped by 5 bases and J by 8 bases; unmatched bases: 8. The DNA of the CDR3 is TGTGCCAGCAGGGCCTCCGGGACAGGGAAGCAGTACGTC. It is translated as CASRASGTGKQYV.